The rows below give T cell receptor beta chains drawn from one sample of a study of shared T cell receptors in the human thymus. Using immunoSEQ multiplex PCR, the repertoire was profiled, and TCRdb retains in-frame clones only, with some absent. Among 600,000 or so clones listed, approximately 87% were seen once. These same records also appear under a second study, on human thymus T cells.

Material for sequencing was thymocytes. The origin of the receptors is a boy under two years old with a congenital heart defect. CDR3s include the opening cysteine and the closing phenylalanine or tryptophan. The D gene is left open where the match is weak. Where a row states a size, it is once, few, many or the class of an expanded clone; other rows omit it.

abundance,j_gene,v_gene,d_gene,CDR3aa,CDR3nt
NA,TRBJ2-2,TRBV30,TRBD1,CAWRDPGDRGIGELFF,TGTGCCTGGAGGGACCCTGGGGACAGGGGGATCGGGGAGCTGTTTTTT
once,TRBJ2-1,TRBV29-1,NA,CSVEGYQFF,TGCAGCGTTGAGGGCTATCAGTTCTTC
NA,TRBJ1-2,TRBV6-5,TRBD1,CASFRGDNYGYTF,TGTGCCAGCTTCAGGGGGGATAACTATGGCTACACCTTC
NA,TRBJ2-7,TRBV6-5,TRBD1,CASSYSCDRAYEQYF,TGTGCCAGCAGTTACTCGTGCGACAGGGCCTACGAGCAGTACTTC
NA,TRBJ2-7,TRBV27,NA,CASSLRTRYEQYF,TGTGCCAGCAGCCTCAGGACAAGATACGAGCAGTACTTC
NA,TRBJ1-1,TRBV19,TRBD1,CASSTLQGDTEAFF,TGTGCCAGTAGTACACTACAGGGGGACACTGAAGCTTTCTTT
NA,TRBJ2-7,TRBV28,TRBD2,CASRAGESSYEQYF,TGTGCCAGCAGAGCGGGAGAGAGCTCCTACGAGCAGTACTTC
NA,TRBJ1-5,TRBV10-3,NA,CAISESTTGTQPQHF,TGTGCCATCAGTGAGTCTACCACAGGGACACAGCCCCAGCATTTT
NA,TRBJ1-1,TRBV18,TRBD1,CASSLQGGGYTEAFF,TGTGCCAGCTCACTTCAAGGGGGCGGGTACACTGAAGCTTTCTTT
NA,TRBJ2-7,TRBV28,NA,CASSQKSGHGLRGTYEQYF,TGTGCCAGCAGCCAGAAGTCGGGACACGGGTTGAGGGGAACCTACGAGCAGTACTTC
NA,TRBJ2-7,TRBV30,TRBD2,CAWKRNGLAGYEQYF,TGTGCCTGGAAGCGGAACGGGCTAGCGGGCTACGAGCAGTACTTC
NA,TRBJ1-4,TRBV11-2,NA,CASSLGPISNTTTNEKLFF,TGTGCCAGCAGCTTAGGTCCCATATCAAACACGACAACTAATGAAAAACTGTTTTTT
NA,TRBJ2-7,TRBV4-1,NA,CASSHKDSSYEQYF,TGCGCCAGCAGCCATAAGGACAGTTCCTACGAGCAGTACTTC
NA,TRBJ2-4,TRBV7-9,TRBD1,CASSSRDRGSKNIQYF,TGTGCCAGCAGCTCTCGGGACAGGGGGTCCAAAAACATTCAGTACTTC
NA,TRBJ2-2,TRBV4-3,NA,CASSQVSRNTGELFF,TGCGCCAGCAGCCAAGTTTCCAGGAACACCGGGGAGCTGTTTTTT
few,TRBJ2-7,TRBV20-1,TRBD1,CSARPTGVEYF,TGCAGTGCTAGGCCGACAGGGGTAGAGTACTTC
NA,TRBJ2-7,TRBV23-1,NA,CASSQQRQEALEQYF,TGCGCCAGCAGTCAACAGCGTCAAGAAGCTCTCGAGCAGTACTTC
NA,TRBJ2-3,TRBV7-2,NA,CASSLCPTESTDTQYF,TGTGCCAGCAGCTTATGCCCGACAGAAAGCACAGATACGCAGTATTTT
NA,TRBJ1-1,TRBV28,TRBD1,CASSHLPGQGRFAEAFF,TGTGCCAGCAGCCACCTACCGGGACAGGGGAGATTCGCTGAAGCTTTCTTT
once,TRBJ2-1,TRBV14,TRBD2,CASSQGGGLAERRSSYNEQFF,TGTGCCAGCAGCCAAGGTGGGGGACTAGCGGAGCGGAGAAGCTCCTACAATGAGCAGTTCTTC
NA,TRBJ2-3,TRBV7-3,TRBD1,CASSYRTGSSTDTQYF,TGTGCCAGCAGCTATCGGACAGGTTCTAGCACAGATACGCAGTATTTT
NA,TRBJ2-5,TRBV9,NA,CASSVSGSKETQYF,TGTGCCAGCAGCGTATCGGGATCAAAAGAGACCCAGTACTTC
once,TRBJ1-4,TRBV6-5,NA,CASSTQRLTNEKLFF,TGTGCCAGCAGTACGCAGAGGCTAACTAATGAAAAACTGTTTTTT
NA,TRBJ2-3,TRBV19,NA,CASSTFSGPSDTQYF,TGTGCCAGTAGTACCTTTAGCGGACCTTCTGATACGCAGTATTTT
NA,TRBJ2-3,TRBV5-5,TRBD2,CASSLRSSGSTDTQYF,TGTGCCAGCAGCTTGAGGTCTAGCGGGTCGACAGATACGCAGTATTTT
NA,TRBJ2-7,TRBV5-5,NA,CASSFLQQGHEQYF,TGTGCCAGCAGCTTCCTCCAACAGGGTCACGAGCAGTACTTC